This T cell receptor (beta chain) was profiled in a study of blood T cell repertoires in COVID-19. Assay used: immunoSEQ multiplex PCR; TCRdb lists only in-frame clones, some missing. The sample consists of 140,000 or so clones, around four fifths of them appearing once. The CDR3 sequence is 15 residues long. The ends lost 8 bases at V and 0 bases at J; junction bases unmatched: 9. Germline values: CDR1 SNHLY, CDR2 FYNNEI. This clonotype was sampled from a middle-aged woman who had recovered from COVID-19. The sequenced sample consisted of PBMCs or T cells enriched from blood (not recorded which). J is TRBJ1-2 and V is TRBV2; 7 nucleotides match TRBD1. CDR3 sequence reads: CASLRGTVPNYGYTF. The CDR3 coding sequence is TGTGCCAGCTTGCGAGGGACAGTACCTAACTATGGCTACACCTTC.